This TCR beta chain was sequenced during a study of cytomegalovirus exposure and HLA in healthy donors. General observations from the study: Previous analysis showed most TCR beta V segments were productive about 87% or about 30% of the time. In a later analysis, the majority of CMV-associated beta chains seemingly showed HLA restriction.

The PCR made use of 60 Vbeta and 13 Jbeta primers. The repertoire was sequenced with immunoSEQ multiplex PCR; TCRdb's copy has only in-frame clones and lacks some. The sample includes some 180,000 clones, around 78% of them seen just once. A remark on this clone: Its antigen is still unknown.

Per the germline V gene, CDR1 is MNHEY and CDR2 is SVGAGI. Trimming left V 6 bases short and J 7 bases short, with 20 bases between. This CDR3 comprises 15 residues. This sequence originates from a woman aged 25 to 45 in good health and CMV-seropositive. This chain connects TRBV6-5 to TRBJ2-3, with a possible D match to TRBD1 (6 bases). Sequencing was performed on PBMCs. Here the CDR3 DNA reads TGTGCCAGCAGCCCTTTTACAGGGAATTCGAATACGCAGTATTTT. It specifies CASSPFTGNSNTQYF.